Included here is one T cell receptor (beta chain) sequence, with context. The antigen this receptor binds is unknown. Base qualities are not at hand, and no much larger clone is one base apart. Synthetic TCR analog templates were spiked into each PCR to estimate absolute template abundance from read counts. TCRbeta CDR3 regions were amplified from genomic DNA with bias-controlled V and J gene primers using the immunoSEQ assay. Rearranged TCRbeta segments were sequenced at approximately 20X coverage. On the study's bioinformatics: Clustering was used to correct sequencing errors, and CDR3s were annotated against IMGT to assign V, D and J genes. Downstream analyses used only productive TCRbeta rearrangements and left out out-of-frame or stop-codon sequences. Clonality was calculated as one minus the Shannon entropy normalized by the log of the number of unique productive sequences. Fisher's exact test with Benjamini-Hochberg correction, at a threshold of adjusted p below 0.01, was used to find clones that differed between time points or between blood and tumor. TCRdb retrieved this table from immuneACCESS and kept in-frame rearrangements only. Not all clones are present; in checked studies, unresolved V genes account for under half, and no reason is known for the remainder. That table furnishes V, J and clone size, whereas the DNA furnished D and trimming. The sample table records approximately 100,000 clones; about 91% of these occur just once. Together, the top ten hold 0.85% to 1% of the sample.

This sample is part of a study of PD-L1 blockade in urothelial cancer (dated 2017 in TCRdb). Background for the entire study: Therapy was started around 2014 for all patients, and atezolizumab 1,200 mg was administered intravenously every 3 weeks. Some 30 patients had pretreatment blood TCR-seq, some 25 had at least one posttreatment blood collection, and some 25 had tumor TCR-seq. Blood samples yielded a median of 141,255 T cells and tens of thousands of unique TCRs, with median clonality approximately 0.08. Blood samples were analyzed at two time points: 3 weeks after treatment start (second dose) and 6 weeks after treatment start. In the same patients who had TCR sequencing, pretreatment tumors also underwent whole exome sequencing and RNA sequencing. Somatic, immune and clinical correlates of response to PD-L1 blockade with atezolizumab in urothelial cancer were the focus of an exploratory multi-omic analysis. An ECOG performance status of 0 or 1 was recorded for the patients, and 0 to 3 prior chemotherapy regimens had been received by the patients. About 90% of the roughly 29 patients were males with bladder-origin urothelial cancer, and about 65% of the roughly 30 reported a prior smoking history. Pretreatment tumor samples, along with matched peripheral blood collected serially before and after atezolizumab treatment, underwent TCR sequencing. Durable clinical benefit was defined as a progression-free survival longer than 6 months, and TCR features were additionally tested against progression-free survival and overall survival. Under ten patients achieved durable clinical benefit and about 22 did not.

CDR1 SGHRS and CDR2 YFSETQ are derived from the germline V gene. There are 16 amino acids in the CDR3, from cysteine to phenylalanine inclusive. CDR3 DNA is the only sequence kept; it has 48 bases, read in frame from the first base. Trimmed from V: 1 base; trimmed from J: 1 base; junction bases lacking a gene match: 7. The cohort comprised more than 25 patients with locally advanced or metastatic urothelial carcinoma treated at Memorial Sloan Kettering on a trial protocol. Peripheral blood mononuclear cells were collected from each patient pretreatment and during treatment, giving between 1 and 8 total time points per patient. The Qiagen DNeasy Blood extraction kit was used to purify genomic DNA from total PBMCs and from tumor samples. PBMCs were collected pretreatment and during treatment, and were isolated and stored as previously described. Overall results and qualifications from the work: A pretreatment peripheral blood TCR clonality below the median was linked to improved progression-free and overall survival. Among patients with durable benefit, tumor-associated TCR clones showed greater expansion in peripheral blood 3 weeks after treatment started (n ≈ 21, p = 0.022). Because the sample size was small (n of about 29) and many of the analyses were exploratory, the results are meant to be hypothesis-generating.

The sample in question was PBMCs, obtained around atezolizumab (anti-PD-L1) treatment. This chain joins TRBV5-1 to TRBJ1-1; 7 nucleotides in the junction match TRBD1. This clonotype was sampled from an elderly woman with urothelial cancer. Here is the DNA: TGCGCCAGCAGCTTGTATACAGGGGCTAGGAACACTGAAGCTTTCTTT. This gives the protein CASSLYTGARNTEAFF.